The next 32 T cell receptor beta chains were all read from a single sample in a study of blood T cell repertoires in COVID-19. Repertoires were generated with immunoSEQ multiplex PCR, while TCRdb's copy carries only in-frame clones and drops some. The table shows fewer than 130,000 clones, with more than 75% occurring only once. The specimen was peripheral blood. All receptors come from a woman aged 45-65 years with acute or convalescent COVID-19.

The chain recombines TRBV7-9 with TRBJ2-2, with TRBD1 matching 9 bases. Germline V CDR1 and CDR2: SEHNR, FQNEAQ (reference sequence). V lost 5 bases to trimming and J lost 2 bases; unmatched junction nucleotides: 15. The CDR3 covers 19 residues. CDR3 DNA: TGTGCCAGCAGCCTTAGTACTCCCGGACAGGGGAAAAACACCGGGGAGCTGTTTTTT. Translated, it gives CASSLSTPGQGKNTGELFF.

For the CDR3, the DNA is TGTGCCAGCAGGGGACAGGGGGTTTACACCATATATTTT. Protein sequence: CASRGQGVYTIYF. V usage is TRBV28 and J usage is TRBJ1-3; 11 nucleotides align to TRBD1. The J segment lost 8 bases and the V segment lost 6 bases, leaving 3 bases of the junction unmatched. The CDR3 is 13 residues long. The germline gives CDR1 MDHEN, CDR2 SYDVKM.

This clone was found once. J is TRBJ2-2 and V is TRBV18; D is possibly TRBD2 (5 bases). The V end lost 3 bases, the J end lost 0 bases, and 14 bases lay between the germline ends. Germline loops: CDR1 KGHSH, CDR2 LQKENI. The CDR3 loop spans 17 amino acids. DNA for the CDR3: TGTGCCAGCTCACCCCGGGGTGCGGCTACGAACACCGGGGAGCTGTTTTTT. It yields the protein CASSPRGAATNTGELFF. Together with reference TRBV18 and TRBJ2-2, the CDR3 gives the full variable domain: NAGVMQNPRHLVRRRGQEARLRCSPMKGHSHVYWYRQLPEEGLKFMVYLQKENIIDESGMPKERFSAEFPKEGPSILRIQQVVRGDSAAYFCASSPRGAATNTGELFFGEGSRLTVL.

V and J are TRBV19 and TRBJ2-7; 8 bases fit TRBD1. V gave up 5 bases and J gave up 3 bases; unmatched junction bases: 9. CDR1 LNHDA and CDR2 SQIVND come from the germline V gene (reference sequence). The CDR3 spans 15 residues. CDR3: CASSPGGLASYEQYF. The CDR3 nucleotides read TGTGCCAGTAGTCCAGGGGGCCTAGCGAGCTACGAGCAGTACTTC.

This chain uses TRBV29-1 with TRBJ2-7; 7 bases are a match to TRBD1. The CDR3 extends over 11 amino acids. CDR1 is SQVTM, CDR2 ANQGSEA, per germline. Trimming cost V 7 bases and J 4 bases; bases outside gene matches: 4. For the CDR3, the DNA is TGCAGCGCAGAGGGACAGTACGAGCAGTACTTC. Amino acids: CSAEGQYEQYF.

The V and J genes are TRBV7-6 and TRBJ2-1; D possibly corresponds to TRBD1 (6 bases). The length of the CDR3 is 15 residues. With 2 bases removed from V and 9 bases from J, the gap between germline ends came to 17 bases. Per germline, CDR1 SGHVS and CDR2 FNYEAQ. In DNA form, the CDR3 reads TGTGCCAGCAGCTTACTGGGTGGGGGCGCACGTGAGCAGTTCTTC. Translation: CASSLLGGGAREQFF.

The J gene is TRBJ2-7, the V gene TRBV5-6; TRBD2 agrees at 7 bases. The CDR3 runs to 14 residues. In germline, CDR1 is SGHDT, CDR2 YYEEEE. The V gene end was trimmed by 3 bases and the J gene end by 4 bases; junction bases not matched to a gene: 7. As DNA, the CDR3 is TGTGCCAGCAGCTCCCGGGACTACCGGTACGAGCAGTACTTC. It codes for CASSSRDYRYEQYF.

The V and J genes are TRBV6-5 and TRBJ2-7; 7 bases line up with TRBD2. With V trimmed by 7 bases and J by 2 bases, 11 bases remained unmatched. The V gene's germline CDR1 is MNHEY and CDR2 SVGAGI. CDR3 length: 15 residues. The CDR3 nucleotides read TGTGCCAGCACCACCAAAGCGGGACCTACCTACGAGCAGTACTTC. Residues: CASTTKAGPTYEQYF.

This clone has just one count. The V call is TRBV18, the J call TRBJ1-1, with TRBD1 matching 7 bases. The CDR3 totals 15 residues. The germline V gene has CDR1 KGHSH and CDR2 LQKENI. V was clipped by 5 bases and J by 0 bases; unmatched bases: 6. The CDR3 here is CASSGTGTVNTEAFF. The CDR3 DNA reads TGTGCCAGCTCAGGAACCGGGACAGTGAACACTGAAGCTTTCTTT.

This clone was counted only a few times. The chain combines TRBV27 with TRBJ1-5; TRBD1 might be the D (6 bases). The CDR3 runs 16 residues. V lost 1 base and J lost 7, with 17 bases in between. Germline V CDR1 and CDR2: MNHEY, SMNVEV (reference sequence). The CDR3 nucleotides are TGTGCCAGCAGTTTATACGGGGGGGCAGGAGGGCAGCCCCAGCATTTT. Its translation: CASSLYGGAGGQPQHF.

The V and J genes are TRBV9 and TRBJ2-1; 7 nucleotides agree with TRBD1. Germline V gene lookup returns CDR1 SGDLS and CDR2 YYNGEE. Trimming cost V 5 bases and J 0 bases; bases outside gene matches: 5. CDR3 length equals 15 residues. CDR3 protein: CASRATGSSYNEQFF. In DNA form, the CDR3 reads TGTGCCAGCAGGGCGACAGGGAGCTCCTACAATGAGCAGTTCTTC.

This chain links TRBV5-5 with TRBJ2-7, with TRBD1 identical over 10 bases. J gave up 6 bases and V 0 bases, and 6 bases lay outside the gene matches. This CDR3 comprises 15 residues. Germline loops: CDR1 SGHKS, CDR2 YYEKEE (reference sequence). CDR3 bases: TGTGCCAGCAGCTTGGGGGACAGGGGAGGGGTCGAGCAGTACTTC. As protein: CASSLGDRGGVEQYF.

This chain links TRBV6-4 with TRBJ2-3, with 13 bases fitting TRBD2. V was pared by 9 bases and J by 4 bases, with 13 bases of the junction left unmatched. Germline V lookup: CDR1 MRHNA, CDR2 SNTAGT. The length of the CDR3 is 17 residues. CDR3 sequence (DNA): TGTGCCAGTGGTACTAGCGGGAGGGTGTTTGAGGCAGATACGCAGTATTTT. It encodes CASGTSGRVFEADTQYF.

The chain recombines TRBV7-9 with TRBJ2-2; 7 bases agree with TRBD1. V shed 5 bases, J shed 1 base, and the junction held 4 bases outside the gene matches. Germline CDR1 and CDR2: SEHNR and FQNEAQ (reference sequence). The CDR3 is made up of 15 amino acids. The CDR3 reads CASSPDRLNTGELFF. CDR3 nucleotide sequence: TGTGCCAGCAGCCCGGACAGGTTGAACACCGGGGAGCTGTTTTTT.

The chain employs TRBV18 and TRBJ2-5; the D gene is possibly TRBD2 (6 bases). The V and J ends lost 5 bases and 3 bases respectively, with 16 bases between them. The germline V gene has CDR1 KGHSH and CDR2 LQKENI. CDR3 size: 15 residues. In DNA, the CDR3 is TGTGCCAGCTCAGGTTCATCGGGGGTTAAAGAGACCCAGTACTTC. This encodes CASSGSSGVKETQYF.

J is TRBJ2-7 and V is TRBV29-1; TRBD2 aligns across 14 bases. The CDR3 length is 15 residues. V lost 1 base to trimming and J lost 2 bases; unmatched junction nucleotides: 1. CDR1 is SQVTM, CDR2 ANQGSEA, per germline. The CDR3 loop reads CSVEVGLAGAYEQYF. DNA for the CDR3: TGCAGCGTTGAAGTGGGACTAGCGGGGGCCTACGAGCAGTACTTC.

The chain uses TRBV19 and TRBJ2-7; D perhaps matches TRBD2 (6 bases). Germline lookup yields CDR1 LNHDA and CDR2 SQIVND (reference sequence). V lost 5 bases, J lost 9 bases, and 17 bases lay in between. CDR3 length: 13 amino acids. CDR3 nucleotides: TGTGCCAGTAGTTCGGGACTCTTTGGGAGGCAGTACTTC. Residues: CASSSGLFGRQYF.

The chain carries TRBV11-2 and TRBJ1-2; possibly TRBD1 for D (6 bases). The germline V gene encodes CDR1 SGHAT and CDR2 FQNNGV. This CDR3 spans 15 amino acids. Trimming cost V 1 base and J 4 bases, with 13 bases left between them. The chain's CDR3 is CASSLGPGALYGYTF. CDR3 bases: TGTGCCAGCAGCTTAGGTCCAGGGGCCCTCTATGGCTACACCTTC.

This chain uses TRBV24-1 with TRBJ2-2; a possible D gene is TRBD1 (5 bases). CDR1 is KGHDR, CDR2 SFDVKD, per germline. Trimming pared 5 bases from V and 1 base from J, leaving 10 bases between. This CDR3 contains 15 residues. The CDR3 sequence: CATSVAGQNTGELFF. DNA of the CDR3: TGTGCCACCAGTGTCGCAGGACAGAACACCGGGGAGCTGTTTTTT.

This clone was detected only once. The J gene is TRBJ2-2, the V gene TRBV5-1; 7 positions agree with TRBD2. The trim removed 4 bases at V and 2 bases at J, leaving 8 bases unmatched. The CDR3 contains 16 residues. Germline CDR1 SGHRS, CDR2 YFSETQ. CDR3 DNA sequence: TGCGCCAGCAGCCTGACTGGCGGGAGTAACACCGGGGAGCTGTTTTTT. This codes for CASSLTGGSNTGELFF.

The rearrangement uses TRBV5-1 and TRBJ2-3; 11 bases align to TRBD2. Germline CDR1 SGHRS, CDR2 YFSETQ. The V segment lost 0 bases and the J segment 5 bases; nucleotides outside the gene matches: 8. The CDR3 has 17 amino acids. The CDR3 DNA is TGCGCCAGCAGCTTGGGTTCTAGCGGGAGGCAGGGAGATACGCAGTATTTT. As protein: CASSLGSSGRQGDTQYF.

The genes are TRBV28 and TRBJ2-5; TRBD2 aligns across 13 bases. With V trimmed by 3 bases and J by 5 bases, 3 bases remained unmatched. This CDR3 spans 15 amino acids. From germline, CDR1 is MDHEN and CDR2 SYDVKM. The CDR3 here is CASSFAGLAGETQYF. The CDR3 DNA reads as TGTGCCAGCAGTTTCGCGGGACTAGCGGGGGAGACCCAGTACTTC.

The V and J genes are TRBV11-2 and TRBJ2-1, with a weak D call TRBD2 (6 bases). This CDR3 has 15 residues. Trimming shortened V by 1 base and J by 4 bases, and 11 bases separated the two germline ends. Germline CDR1 and CDR2: SGHAT and FQNNGV. DNA for the CDR3: TGTGCCAGCAGCTTAGGGTTGGGGACTTACAATGAGCAGTTCTTC. Translating it yields CASSLGLGTYNEQFF. Drawing the rest from reference TRBV11-2 and TRBJ2-1, the complete variable domain is EAGVAQSPRYKIIEKRQSVAFWCNPISGHATLYWYQQILGQGPKLLIQFQNNGVVDDSQLPKDRFSAERLKGVDSTLKIQPAKLEDSAVYLCASSLGLGTYNEQFFGPGTRLTVL.

The V and J genes are TRBV5-1 and TRBJ2-1, with 15 bases that match TRBD2. This CDR3 region has 17 residues. V trimming: 4 bases; J trimming: 4 bases; junction bases outside the gene matches: 6. Germline CDR1 and CDR2: SGHRS and YFSETQ. This chain's CDR3 is CASSGGLAGGGYNEQFF. In DNA, the CDR3 is TGCGCCAGCAGCGGGGGACTAGCGGGAGGAGGGTACAATGAGCAGTTCTTC.

The V call is TRBV29-1, the J call TRBJ1-1, with 7 bases lining up with TRBD1. This CDR3 has 14 amino acids. The V gene end was trimmed by 5 bases and the J gene end by 0 bases; junction bases not matched to a gene: 6. Germline CDR1 SQVTM, CDR2 ANQGSEA. As DNA, the CDR3 is TGCAGCGTTCCCACCGGGACAGTGAACACTGAAGCTTTCTTT. This gives the protein CSVPTGTVNTEAFF.

The V and J genes are TRBV5-1 and TRBJ2-3, with 10 bases lining up with TRBD2. Losses at the gene ends were 0 bases for V and 4 bases for J; bases not matched to a gene: 5. There are 16 residues in the CDR3. The germline V gene encodes CDR1 SGHRS and CDR2 YFSETQ. The CDR3 sequence is CASSLELLAGADTQYF. The CDR3 DNA reads as TGCGCCAGCAGCTTGGAGCTTCTAGCGGGGGCAGATACGCAGTATTTT.

This sequence joins TRBV24-1 and TRBJ2-1, with TRBD1 matching over 10 bases. Looked up from germline, CDR1 is KGHDR and CDR2 is SFDVKD. The CDR3 is 15 residues long. Trimming at V came to 4 bases and at J to 9 bases, leaving 8 bases not matched to a gene. DNA for the CDR3: TGTGCCACCAGTGACCCCGGGACAGGGGATGGTGAGCAGTTCTTC. Protein: CATSDPGTGDGEQFF.

The chain uses TRBV6-5 and TRBJ2-2; tentative D call: TRBD1 (6 bases). Germline CDR1 and CDR2: MNHEY and SVGAGI. The CDR3 runs to 13 residues. V lost 10 bases, J lost 7 bases, and 16 bases lay in between. CDR3: CATQGFGDGELFF. CDR3 nucleotide sequence: TGTGCCACCCAGGGGTTTGGGGACGGGGAGCTGTTTTTT.

The chain is built from TRBV10-3 and TRBJ1-4; the D gene is possibly TRBD1 (6 bases). The CDR3 covers 15 residues. Trimming took 0 bases from V and 12 from J, leaving 17 bases between them. The germline CDR1 and CDR2 sequences are ENHRY and SYGVKD. As DNA, the CDR3 is TGTGCCATCAGTGAGTCGTGGGGCGGACCAGGGGAACTGTTTTTT. It yields the protein CAISESWGGPGELFF.

The chain employs TRBV7-2 and TRBJ2-7; possible D gene TRBD1, 6 bases. The CDR3 extends over 15 amino acids. Germline V gives CDR1 SGHTA, CDR2 FQGNSA. Trimming took 3 bases from V and 5 from J, leaving 17 bases between them. In DNA form, the CDR3 reads TGTGCCAGCAGCTTCCGGGGCAGGGGAAGGAACGAGCAGTACTTC. It specifies CASSFRGRGRNEQYF. The variable domain in full, completed from reference TRBV7-2 and TRBJ2-7, reads GAGVSQSPSNKVTEKGKDVELRCDPISGHTALYWYRQSLGQGLEFLIYFQGNSAPDKSGLPSDRFSAERTGGSVSTLTIQRTQQEDSAVYLCASSFRGRGRNEQYFGPGTRLTVT.

This chain connects TRBV6-1 to TRBJ2-1; 9 bases map to TRBD1. The CDR3 loop spans 15 amino acids. Germline-derived CDR1 and CDR2 are MNHNS and SASEGT. Trimming took 1 base from V and 8 from J; bases not matched to a gene: 6. CDR3 DNA: TGTGCCAGCAGTGAAGGGGGACAGGGTCGTGATGAGCAGTTCTTC. This gives the protein CASSEGGQGRDEQFF.

The chain has TRBV5-5 and TRBJ2-3; TRBD1 agrees at 8 bases. The germline gives CDR1 SGHKS, CDR2 YYEKEE (reference sequence). The CDR3 has 15 residues. With V trimmed by 0 bases and J by 5 bases, 5 bases remained unmatched. The CDR3 reads CASSLVPGGEDTQYF. The DNA of the CDR3 is TGTGCCAGCAGCTTGGTTCCAGGGGGCGAAGATACGCAGTATTTT.